This T cell receptor (beta chain) was captured by sequencing in a study of graft-versus-host responses after intestinal transplantation. This clone has only one observation. Its target is unknown. Germline-derived CDR1 and CDR2 are MNHEY and SVGAGI. The CDR3 covers 15 residues. Losses at the gene ends were 5 bases for V and 10 bases for J; bases not matched to a gene: 14. Overall study findings and caveats: The recipient marrow held GvH clones, and some of them showed up first in ileum or blood. Among circulating GvH clones, peak levels were associated with early post-transplant declines in HvG clones.

TCRdb's copy holds only in-frame clones and misses some; the assay was immunoSEQ multiplex PCR. The sample shows around 96,000 clones, approximately 90% of them seen only once. The chain links TRBV6-5 to TRBJ1-1; 9 nucleotides agree with TRBD1. This receptor was obtained from a human donor who received an intestinal transplant. Source: unstimulated CD4+ T cells sorted from spleen or lymph node cells, taken before intestinal transplant. The CDR3 DNA follows: TGTGCCAGCAGTCGGACAGGGGCAAGACCAAAACCAGCTTTCTTT. Its translation is CASSRTGARPKPAFF.